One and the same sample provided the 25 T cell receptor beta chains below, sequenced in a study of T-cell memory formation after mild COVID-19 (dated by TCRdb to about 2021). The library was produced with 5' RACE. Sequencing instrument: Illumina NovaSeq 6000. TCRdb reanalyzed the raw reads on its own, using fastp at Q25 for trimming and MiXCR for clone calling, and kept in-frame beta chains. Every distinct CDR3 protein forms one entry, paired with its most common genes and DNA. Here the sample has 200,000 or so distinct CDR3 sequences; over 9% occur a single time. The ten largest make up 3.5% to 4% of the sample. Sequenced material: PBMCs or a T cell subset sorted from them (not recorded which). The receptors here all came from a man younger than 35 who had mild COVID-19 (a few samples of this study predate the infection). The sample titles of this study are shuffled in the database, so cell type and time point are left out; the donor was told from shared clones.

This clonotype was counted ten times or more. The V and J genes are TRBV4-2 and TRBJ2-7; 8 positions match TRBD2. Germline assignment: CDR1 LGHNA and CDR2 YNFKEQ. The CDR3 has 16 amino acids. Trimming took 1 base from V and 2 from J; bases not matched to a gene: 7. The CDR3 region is CASSQALSGGAYEQYF. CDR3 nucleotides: TGTGCCAGCAGCCAAGCCCTCTCCGGGGGGGCCTACGAGCAGTACTTC.

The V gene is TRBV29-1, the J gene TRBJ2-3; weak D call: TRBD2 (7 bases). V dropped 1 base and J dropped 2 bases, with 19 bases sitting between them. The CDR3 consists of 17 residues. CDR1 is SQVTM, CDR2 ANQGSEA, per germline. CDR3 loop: CSVEGGGDEGNTDTQYF. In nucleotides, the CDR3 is TGCAGCGTTGAAGGAGGGGGGGACGAAGGGAACACAGATACGCAGTATTTT.

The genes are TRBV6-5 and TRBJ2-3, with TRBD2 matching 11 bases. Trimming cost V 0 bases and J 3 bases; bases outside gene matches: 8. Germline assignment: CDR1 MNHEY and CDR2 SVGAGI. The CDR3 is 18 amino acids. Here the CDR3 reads CASSYSTPSGGITDTQYF. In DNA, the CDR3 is TGTGCCAGCAGTTACTCTACTCCTAGCGGGGGGATAACAGATACGCAGTATTTT.

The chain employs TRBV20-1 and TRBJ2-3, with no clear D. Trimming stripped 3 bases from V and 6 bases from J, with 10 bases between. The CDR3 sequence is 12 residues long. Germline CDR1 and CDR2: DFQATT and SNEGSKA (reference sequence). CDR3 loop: CSASSGSDTQYF. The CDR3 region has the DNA TGCAGTGCTAGTTCGGGCTCCGATACGCAGTATTTT.

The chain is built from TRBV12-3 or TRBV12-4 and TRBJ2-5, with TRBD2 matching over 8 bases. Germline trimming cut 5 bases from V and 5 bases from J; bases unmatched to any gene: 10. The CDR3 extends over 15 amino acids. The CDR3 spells CASSSYGGAGETQYF. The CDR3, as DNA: TGTGCCAGCAGTAGCTACGGGGGGGCCGGGGAGACCCAGTACTTC.

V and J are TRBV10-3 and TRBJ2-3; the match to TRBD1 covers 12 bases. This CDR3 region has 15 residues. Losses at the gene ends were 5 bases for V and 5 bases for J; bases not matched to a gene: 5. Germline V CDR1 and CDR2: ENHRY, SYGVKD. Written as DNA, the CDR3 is TGTGCCATCAGTAGGGGACAGGGGGCGAGAGATACGCAGTATTTT. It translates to CAISRGQGARDTQYF.

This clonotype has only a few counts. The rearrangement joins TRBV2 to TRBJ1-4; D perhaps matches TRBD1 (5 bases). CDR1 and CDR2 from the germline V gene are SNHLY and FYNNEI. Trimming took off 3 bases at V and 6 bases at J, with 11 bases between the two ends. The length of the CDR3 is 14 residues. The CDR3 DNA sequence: TGTGCCAGCAGTGACAGGGTCGGTTATGAAAAACTGTTTTTT. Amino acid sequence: CASSDRVGYEKLFF. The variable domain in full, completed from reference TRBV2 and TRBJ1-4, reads EPEVTQTPSHQVTQMGQEVILRCVPISNHLYFYWYRQILGQKVEFLVSFYNNEISEKSEIFDDQFSVERPDGSNFTLKIRSTKLEDSAMYFCASSDRVGYEKLFFGSGTQLSVL.

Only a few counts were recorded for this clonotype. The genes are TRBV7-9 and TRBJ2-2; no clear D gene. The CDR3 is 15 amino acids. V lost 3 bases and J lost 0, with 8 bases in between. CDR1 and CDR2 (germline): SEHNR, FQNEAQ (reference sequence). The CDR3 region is CASSFGPANTGELFF. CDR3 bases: TGTGCCAGCAGCTTTGGGCCGGCGAACACCGGGGAGCTGTTTTTT.

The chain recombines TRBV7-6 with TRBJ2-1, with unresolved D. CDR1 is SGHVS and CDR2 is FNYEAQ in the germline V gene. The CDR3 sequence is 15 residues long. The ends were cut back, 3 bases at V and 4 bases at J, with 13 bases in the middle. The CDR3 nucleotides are TGTGCCAGCAGCTTGTTTTCAGGTCAATACAATGAGCAGTTCTTC. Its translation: CASSLFSGQYNEQFF.

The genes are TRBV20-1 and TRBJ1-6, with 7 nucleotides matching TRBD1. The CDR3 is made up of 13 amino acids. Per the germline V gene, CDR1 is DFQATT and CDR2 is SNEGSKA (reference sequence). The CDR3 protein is CTCPGTESGLIHF. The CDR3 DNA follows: TGCACGTGCCCCGGGACAGAGTCCGGCCTCATCCACTTT.

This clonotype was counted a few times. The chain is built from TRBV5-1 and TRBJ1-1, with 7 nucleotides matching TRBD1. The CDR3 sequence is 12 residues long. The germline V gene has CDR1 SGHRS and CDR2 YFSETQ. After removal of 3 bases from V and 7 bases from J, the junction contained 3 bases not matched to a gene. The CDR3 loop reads CASSSHRGEAFF. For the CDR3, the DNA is TGCGCCAGCAGCTCTCACAGGGGTGAAGCTTTCTTT.

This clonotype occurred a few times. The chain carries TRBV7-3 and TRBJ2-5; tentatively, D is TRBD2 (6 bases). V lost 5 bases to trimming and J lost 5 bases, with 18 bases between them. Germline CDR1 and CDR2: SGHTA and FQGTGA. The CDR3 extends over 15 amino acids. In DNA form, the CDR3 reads TGTGCCAGCAGCCCTCTGGGGGGACCGATGGAGACCCAGTACTTC. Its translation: CASSPLGGPMETQYF.

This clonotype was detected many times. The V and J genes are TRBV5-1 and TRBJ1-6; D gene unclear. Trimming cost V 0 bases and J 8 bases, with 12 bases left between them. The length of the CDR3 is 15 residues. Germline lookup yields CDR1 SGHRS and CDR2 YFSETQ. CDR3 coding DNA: TGCGCCAGCAGCTTGGGGCGCCCCTCAGATTCACCCCTCCACTTT. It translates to CASSLGRPSDSPLHF. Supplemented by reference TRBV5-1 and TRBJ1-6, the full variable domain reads KAGVTQTPRYLIKTRGQQVTLSCSPISGHRSVSWYQQTPGQGLQFLFEYFSETQRNKGNFPGRFSGRQFSNSRSEMNVSTLELGDSALYLCASSLGRPSDSPLHFGNGTRLTVT.

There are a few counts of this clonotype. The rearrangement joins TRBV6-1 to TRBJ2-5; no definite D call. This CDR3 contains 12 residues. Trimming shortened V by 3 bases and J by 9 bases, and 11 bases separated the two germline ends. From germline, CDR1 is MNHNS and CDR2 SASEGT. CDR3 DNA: TGTGCCAGCAGTGACGTGGGTATCTCCCAGTACTTC. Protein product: CASSDVGISQYF.

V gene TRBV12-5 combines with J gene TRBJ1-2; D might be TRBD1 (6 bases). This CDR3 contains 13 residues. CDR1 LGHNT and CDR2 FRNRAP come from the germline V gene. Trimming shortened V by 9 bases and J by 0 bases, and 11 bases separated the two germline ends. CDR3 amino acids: CASGTLANYGYTF. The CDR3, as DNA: TGTGCTAGCGGGACACTAGCTAACTATGGCTACACCTTC.

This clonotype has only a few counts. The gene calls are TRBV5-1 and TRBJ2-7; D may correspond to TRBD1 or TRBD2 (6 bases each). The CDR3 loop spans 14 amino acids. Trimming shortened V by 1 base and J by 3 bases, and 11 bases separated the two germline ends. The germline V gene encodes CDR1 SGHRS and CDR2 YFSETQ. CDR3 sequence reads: CASSLLRGGYEQYF. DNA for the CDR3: TGCGCCAGCAGCTTGCTCAGGGGAGGCTACGAGCAGTACTTC.

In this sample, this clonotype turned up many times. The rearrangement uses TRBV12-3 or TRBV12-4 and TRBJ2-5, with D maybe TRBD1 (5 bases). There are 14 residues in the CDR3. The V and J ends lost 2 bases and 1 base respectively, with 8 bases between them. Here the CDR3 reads CASSLRQLQETQYF. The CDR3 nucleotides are TGTGCCAGCAGTTTAAGACAGCTCCAAGAGACCCAGTACTTC.

The CDR3 coding sequence is TGTGCCAGCAGCCCAGGCCTGGCAGACAACTATGGCTACACCTTC. Amino acids: CASSPGLADNYGYTF. The chain carries TRBV7-9 and TRBJ1-2; D gene unclear. In germline, CDR1 is SEHNR, CDR2 FQNEAQ (reference sequence). The CDR3 runs 15 residues. The V gene lost 5 bases and the J gene lost 2 bases, with 15 bases spanning the gap.

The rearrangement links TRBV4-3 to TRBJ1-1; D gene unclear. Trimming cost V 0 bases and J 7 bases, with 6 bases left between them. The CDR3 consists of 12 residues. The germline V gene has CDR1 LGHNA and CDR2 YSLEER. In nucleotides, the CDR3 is TGCGCCAGCAGCCAAGAATCGGGTGAAGCTTTCTTT. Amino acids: CASSQESGEAFF.

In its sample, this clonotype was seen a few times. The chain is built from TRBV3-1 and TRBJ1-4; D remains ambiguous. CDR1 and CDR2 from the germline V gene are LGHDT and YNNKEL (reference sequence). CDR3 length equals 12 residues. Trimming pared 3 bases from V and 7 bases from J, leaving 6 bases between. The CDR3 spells CASSHGSEKLFF. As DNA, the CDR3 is TGTGCCAGCAGCCACGGGTCTGAAAAACTGTTTTTT.

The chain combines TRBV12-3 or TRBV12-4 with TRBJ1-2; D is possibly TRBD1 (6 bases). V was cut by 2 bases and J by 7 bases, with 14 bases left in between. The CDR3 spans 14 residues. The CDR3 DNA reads TGTGCCAGCAGTTTAAGGCAGGGGCTCTCTGGCTACACCTTC. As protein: CASSLRQGLSGYTF.

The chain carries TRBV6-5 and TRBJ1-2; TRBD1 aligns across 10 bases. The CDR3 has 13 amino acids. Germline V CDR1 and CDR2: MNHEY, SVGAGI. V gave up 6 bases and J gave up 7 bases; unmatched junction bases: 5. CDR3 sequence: CASRRQGARGYTF. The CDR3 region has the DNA TGTGCCAGCAGGCGACAGGGGGCTCGTGGCTACACCTTC.

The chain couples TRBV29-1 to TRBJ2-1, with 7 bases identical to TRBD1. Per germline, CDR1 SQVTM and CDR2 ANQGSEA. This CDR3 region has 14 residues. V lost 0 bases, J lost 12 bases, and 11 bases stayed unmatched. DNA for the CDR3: TGCAGCGTTGAAGACTCTAGACAGGGAATGGGGCAGTTCTTC. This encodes CSVEDSRQGMGQFF.

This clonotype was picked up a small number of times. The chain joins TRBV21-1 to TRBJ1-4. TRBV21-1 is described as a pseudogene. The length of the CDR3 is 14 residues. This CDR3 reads CASRTMQVYEKLFF. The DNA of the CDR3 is TGTGCCAGCAGGACGATGCAAGTGTATGAAAAACTGTTTTTT.

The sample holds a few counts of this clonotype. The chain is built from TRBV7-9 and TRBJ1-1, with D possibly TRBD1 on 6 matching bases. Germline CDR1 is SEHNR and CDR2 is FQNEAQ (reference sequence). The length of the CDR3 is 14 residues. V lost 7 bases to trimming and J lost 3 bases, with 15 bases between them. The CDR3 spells CASIEVGGYTEAFF. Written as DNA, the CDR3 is TGTGCCAGCATCGAGGTGGGGGGCTACACTGAAGCTTTCTTT.